Listed here is a single T cell receptor beta chain. What it binds is not known. The sample is drawn from a study of blood T cells in healthy people across ages. Findings and limits, study-wide: Diversity of TCR beta correlated strongly with naive T cell percentage.

The donors, healthy Caucasians from Russia, were aged about 6 to 95. PBMCs numbering at least 6 million were isolated per sample. Total RNA was isolated from each sample in quantities of at least 5.5 micrograms. With a J-beta primer mix and a sample-barcoded 5' primer, a second PCR ran about 7 to 11 cycles. MiXCR was run by TCRdb on the 5' RACE reads, yielding one entry per CDR3 protein. The table has some 1.5 million distinct CDR3 sequences, 28% seen once. With 0 bases removed from V and 6 bases from J, the gap between germline ends came to 20 bases. The CDR3 consists of 17 residues. CDR1 is WSHSY and CDR2 is SAAADI in the germline V gene.

The chain employs TRBV10-2 and TRBJ1-1; maybe TRBD1 (6 bases). The TCR comes from a woman between 25 and 40 years old in good health. The specimen was blood. CDR3 region: CASSESLGGGFPAEAFF. DNA of the CDR3: TGCGCCAGCAGTGAGTCTCTGGGGGGCGGGTTTCCCGCTGAAGCTTTCTTT.